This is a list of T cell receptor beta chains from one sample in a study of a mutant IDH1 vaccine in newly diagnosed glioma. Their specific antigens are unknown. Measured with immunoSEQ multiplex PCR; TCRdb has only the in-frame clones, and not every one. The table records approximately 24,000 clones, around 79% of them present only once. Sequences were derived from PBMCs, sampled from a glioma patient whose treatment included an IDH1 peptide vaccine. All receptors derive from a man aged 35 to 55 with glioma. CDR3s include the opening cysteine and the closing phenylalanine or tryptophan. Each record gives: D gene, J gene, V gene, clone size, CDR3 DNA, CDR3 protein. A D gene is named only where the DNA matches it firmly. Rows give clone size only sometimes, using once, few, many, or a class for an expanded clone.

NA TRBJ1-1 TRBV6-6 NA TGTGCCAGCCTTCCCACGCTGGGGGCTGAAGCTTTCTTT CASLPTLGAEAFF
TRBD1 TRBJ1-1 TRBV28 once TGTGCCAGCAGTGAGGATGGCAGGGGGATCCTGAACACTGAAGCTTTCTTT CASSEDGRGILNTEAFF
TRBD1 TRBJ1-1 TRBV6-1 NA TGTGCCAGCAGTGAACCGGGACAGGGAAGGACTGAAGCTTTCTTT CASSEPGQGRTEAFF
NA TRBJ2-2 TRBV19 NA TGTGCCAGTAGTCCCCGGGGCACCGGGGAGCTGTTTTTT CASSPRGTGELFF
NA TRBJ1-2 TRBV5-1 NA TGCGCCAGCAGCTTGGGCTCCAACCCTCTTGGCTACACCTTC CASSLGSNPLGYTF
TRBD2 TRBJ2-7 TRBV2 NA TGTGCCAGCAGCCTGGACCAGACTAGCGGGACCAAGAGCGAGCAGTACTTC CASSLDQTSGTKSEQYF
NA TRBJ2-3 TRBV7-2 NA TGTGCCAGCAGCTTAGGAGGTTCCGGGACAGATACGCAGTATTTT CASSLGGSGTDTQYF
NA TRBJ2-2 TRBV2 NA TGTGCCAGCAGCACTACCGGGGAGCTGTTTTTT CASSTTGELFF
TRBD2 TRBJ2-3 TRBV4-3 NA TGCGCCAGCAGCCCCGGACTAGCGGGAGCGTCAAGCACAGATACGCAGTATTTT CASSPGLAGASSTDTQYF
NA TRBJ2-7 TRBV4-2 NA TGTGCCAGCAGCCAAGGAACAGGGTGGGAGCAGTACTTC CASSQGTGWEQYF
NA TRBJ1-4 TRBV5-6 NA TGTGCCAGCAGCTTGGACCAACCAGGTCATAATGAAAAACTGTTTTTT CASSLDQPGHNEKLFF
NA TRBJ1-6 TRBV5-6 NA TGTGCCAGCAGAGGGCAGGAAAATTCACCCCTCCACTTT CASRGQENSPLHF
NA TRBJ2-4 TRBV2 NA TGTGCCAGCAGTGAAGGTGGGAACGGACTAGCCAAAAACATTCAGTACTTC CASSEGGNGLAKNIQYF
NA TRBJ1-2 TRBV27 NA TGTGCCAGCAGTTTAAATACAGGCGTCTATGGCTACACCTTC CASSLNTGVYGYTF
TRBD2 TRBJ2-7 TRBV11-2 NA TGTGCCAGCAGTTTGGGGGGGACCGGTAATTACGAGCAGTACTTC CASSLGGTGNYEQYF
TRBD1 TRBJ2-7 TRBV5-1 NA TGCGCCAGCAGCATCGACTCCGGGACAGTCTCTTACGAGCAGTACTTC CASSIDSGTVSYEQYF
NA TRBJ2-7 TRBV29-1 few TGCAGCGTTGAAGGAACGGCGGGGTGGGCTGAAAACGAGCAGTACTTC CSVEGTAGWAENEQYF
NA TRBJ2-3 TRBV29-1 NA TGCAGCGTTGACGACAGCAACACAGATACGCAGTATTTT CSVDDSNTDTQYF
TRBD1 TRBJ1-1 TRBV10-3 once TGTGCCATCAGTTTGTCCCAGGGGGACACTGAAGCTTTCTTT CAISLSQGDTEAFF
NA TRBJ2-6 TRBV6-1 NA TGTGCCAGCAGTGAAGAAATGGTTGGGGCCAACGTCCTGACTTTC CASSEEMVGANVLTF
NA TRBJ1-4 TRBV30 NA TGTGCCTGGAGTGTTGGTAATTCGGGAGAAAAACTGTTTTTT CAWSVGNSGEKLFF
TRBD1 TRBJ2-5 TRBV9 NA TGTGCCAGCAGCCCTGGGACAGGCTTAGCAGAGACCCAGTACTTC CASSPGTGLAETQYF
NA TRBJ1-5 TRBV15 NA TGTGCCACCAGCAGCAGACAGGCGGGTCAGCCCCAGCATTTT CATSSRQAGQPQHF
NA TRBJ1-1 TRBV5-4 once TGTGCCAGCAGCTTGCGAGCCCAGGGCGTGGAAGCTTTCTTT CASSLRAQGVEAFF
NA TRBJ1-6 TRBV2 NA TGTGCCAGCAGCCCCCTTGGGGGTTCCGGGTCACCCCTCCACTTT CASSPLGGSGSPLHF
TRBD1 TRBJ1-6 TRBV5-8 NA TGTGCCAGCACGCCGGGACAGTCGAATTCACCCCTCCACTTT CASTPGQSNSPLHF
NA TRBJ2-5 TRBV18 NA TGTGCCAGCTCACCACAGTTAGGACGAGAGACCCAGTACTTC CASSPQLGRETQYF
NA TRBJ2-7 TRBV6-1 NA TGTGCCAGCAGTGGTGGCGGGCTCACAATGACGTACGAGCAGTACTTC CASSGGGLTMTYEQYF
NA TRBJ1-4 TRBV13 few TGTGCCAGCAGCCCGCGTCGGGGCATTAATGAAAAACTGTTTTTT CASSPRRGINEKLFF
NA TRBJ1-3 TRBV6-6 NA TGTGCCAGCAGCTACACCTCTGGAAACACCATATATTTT CASSYTSGNTIYF
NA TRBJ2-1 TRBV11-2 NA TGTGCCAGCAGGGAAGGAGGGAATGAGCAGTTCTTC CASREGGNEQFF
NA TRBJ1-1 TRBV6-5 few TGTGCCAGCAGCAAACAGGGATCCACTGAAGCTTTCTTT CASSKQGSTEAFF
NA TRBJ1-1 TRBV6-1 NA TGTGCCAGCAGTGAAGTGTCACCTAACACTGAAGCTTTCTTT CASSEVSPNTEAFF
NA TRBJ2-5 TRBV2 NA TGTGCCAGCAGTGTCCGACACGACCAAGAGACCCAGTACTTC CASSVRHDQETQYF
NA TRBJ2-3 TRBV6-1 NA TGTGCCAGCACAACGGGAGAGACAGATACGCAGTATTTT CASTTGETDTQYF
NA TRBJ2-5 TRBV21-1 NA TGTGCGCCAGCAAGCGGCAGGACTAGCGGGCCTCAAGAGACCCAGTACTTC CAPASGRTSGPQETQYF
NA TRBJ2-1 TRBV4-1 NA TGCGCCAGCAGCCAAGACCCGGAGGGATACAATGAGCAGTTCTTC CASSQDPEGYNEQFF
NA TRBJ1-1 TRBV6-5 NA TGTGCCAGCAGCCTGGACAGGAACACTGAAGCTTTCTTT CASSLDRNTEAFF
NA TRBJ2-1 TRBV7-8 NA TGTGCCAGCAGCAAACTAAGCAGGTACAATGAGCAGTTCTTC CASSKLSRYNEQFF
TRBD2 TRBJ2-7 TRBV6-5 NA TGTGCCAGCAGCCTGGGACTAGCTAACTACGAGCAGTACTTC CASSLGLANYEQYF
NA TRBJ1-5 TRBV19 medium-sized TGTGCCAGTAGTATATGGTGGAGAAATCACAATCAGCCCCAGCATTTT CASSIWWRNHNQPQHF
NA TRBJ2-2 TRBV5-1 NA TGCGCCAGCAGCTTAGAACGGGGGACCGGGGAGCTGTTTTTT CASSLERGTGELFF
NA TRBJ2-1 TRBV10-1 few TGCGCCAGCAGTGAGTCTGGGACAAAAAACAATGAGCAGTTCTTC CASSESGTKNNEQFF
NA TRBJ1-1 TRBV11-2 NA TGTGCCAGCAGCTTGGCGAACTCTGAAGCTTTCTTT CASSLANSEAFF
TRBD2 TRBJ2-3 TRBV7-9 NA TGTGCCAGCAGCACTAGCGGGACCCTAGATACGCAGTATTTT CASSTSGTLDTQYF
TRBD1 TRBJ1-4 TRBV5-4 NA TGTGCCAGCAGCCTCGGGACAGGGGTTGAAAAACTGTTTTTT CASSLGTGVEKLFF
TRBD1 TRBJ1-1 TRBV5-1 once TGCGCCAGCACCCGGACTCCAGACAGGGTGGACACTGAAGCTTTCTTT CASTRTPDRVDTEAFF
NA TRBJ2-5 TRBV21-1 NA TGTGCCAGCAGCAATTTAGAGTATGACCATGTATGGACCCAGTACTTC CASSNLEYDHVWTQYF
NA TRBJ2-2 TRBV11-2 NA TGTGCCAGCAGCTTAGGGGGAGGCAGGGCGGACACCGGGGAGCTGTTTTTT CASSLGGGRADTGELFF
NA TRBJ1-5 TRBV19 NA TGTGCCAGTAGCGCCGGGACGGATGCCTTGGAGCCCCAGCATTTT CASSAGTDALEPQHF
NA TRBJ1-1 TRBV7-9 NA TGTGCCAGCAGCCCCAGGGGCGGAAAGAACACTGAAGCTTTCTTT CASSPRGGKNTEAFF
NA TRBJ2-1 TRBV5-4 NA TGTGCCAGCAGGGGCCGAGGGGGGGCGGAAGCATACAATGAGCAGTTCTTC CASRGRGGAEAYNEQFF
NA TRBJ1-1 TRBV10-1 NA TGCGCCAGCAGTGAGTCGAGTTTAGGCAGCCTCTCTATGAACACTGAAGCTTTCTTT CASSESSLGSLSMNTEAFF
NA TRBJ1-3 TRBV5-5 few TGTGCCAGCAGACGGACTGAGAATCCTGGAAACACCATATATTTT CASRRTENPGNTIYF
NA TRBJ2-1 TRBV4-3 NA TGCGCCAGCAGCCAAGGAGGAGGGAGCTCCTACAATGAGCAGTTCTTC CASSQGGGSSYNEQFF
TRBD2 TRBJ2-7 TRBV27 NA TGTGCCAGCACCCCGATGACTAGCGGGAGCTACGAGCAGTACTTC CASTPMTSGSYEQYF
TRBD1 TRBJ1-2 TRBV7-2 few TGTGCCAGCAGCTTAGGAGGGACAGCCTATGGCTACACCTTC CASSLGGTAYGYTF
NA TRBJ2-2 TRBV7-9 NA TGTGCCAGCAGCCCCCAATGGGAGACCGGGGAGCTGTTTTTT CASSPQWETGELFF
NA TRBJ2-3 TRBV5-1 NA TGCGCCAGCAGCTTAACCCTCGCGGGGATCACAGATACGCAGTATTTT CASSLTLAGITDTQYF